Sequencing of this TCR beta chain was carried out in a study of blood T cell repertoires in COVID-19. Study details: Both acute and convalescent COVID-19 samples were obtained from the United States, Italy and Spain.

This table comes from immunoSEQ multiplex PCR, and its TCRdb copy is limited to in-frame clones, with some not included. The data show tens of thousands of clones, around four fifths seen once. V gave up 5 bases and J gave up 1 base, with 11 bases separating them. There are 15 residues in the CDR3. Germline CDR1 and CDR2: LNHNV and YYDKDF (reference sequence). The sequence derives from an older man with acute or convalescent COVID-19. The sequencing input was peripheral blood. V and J are TRBV15 and TRBJ1-4; D gene unclear. The CDR3 nucleotides read TGTGCCACCAGCGGCGGGTGGGGAACTAATGAAAAACTGTTTTTT. This codes for CATSGGWGTNEKLFF. Based on the CDR3 plus reference TRBV15 and TRBJ1-4, the full variable domain is DAMVIQNPRYQVTQFGKPVTLSCSQTLNHNVMYWYQQKSSQAPKLLFHYYDKDFNNEADTPDNFQSRRPNTSFCFLDIRSPGLGDTAMYLCATSGGWGTNEKLFFGSGTQLSVL.